This T cell receptor (beta chain) came from a study of cytotoxic CD8 clonotypes in ibrutinib-treated CLL. On the study more broadly: In all, under twelve patients were relapsed/refractory, approximately 14 were treatment-naive and about 17 were IGHV unmutated.

Whole-study findings and limits: The study found baseline clonality above age-matched healthy donors, tracking circulating CD8+ T-cell counts. Treatment left the uncommon public clonotypes either contracted or stable in frequency.

As concerns this clone: Antigen specificity is unknown.

The method was immunoSEQ multiplex PCR; TCRdb's version includes in-frame clones alone and lacks a portion of them. The repertoire holds approximately 340,000 clones, with about 61% as singletons. Trimming took off 5 bases at V and 4 bases at J, with 20 bases between the two ends. The CDR3 runs 16 residues. Germline CDR1 SEHNR, CDR2 FQNEAQ (reference sequence). This chain connects TRBV7-9 to TRBJ1-2; D might be TRBD1 (5 bases). The sequenced sample was PBMCs, obtained after 36 months of ibrutinib treatment. The receptor comes from a human donor with chronic lymphocytic leukemia. The CDR3 is CASSLNGRAVGYGYTF. The DNA for the CDR3 is TGTGCCAGCAGCCTGAACGGCAGGGCAGTGGGCTATGGCTACACCTTC.